The 21 T cell receptor beta chains listed next were all sequenced from one sample in a study of beta chain features in type 1 diabetes. General observations from the study: Within each of all four CD4+ subsets, Type 1 diabetes patients had TCRB CDR3s that were moderately but significantly shorter.

No cognate antigen is known for these TCRs. Isolated RNA was reverse transcribed in full, so expressed TCRB transcripts were sequenced. The method was immunoSEQ multiplex PCR; TCRdb's version includes in-frame clones alone and lacks a portion of them. The sample comprises fewer than 400,000 clones, 9.3% of which are singletons, and around 1% rests with the top ten. Input material: central memory CD4+ T cells from blood. The receptors come from a man aged 25-45 years with type 1 diabetes.

This clone has a handful of counts. As DNA, the CDR3 is TGTGCCAGCAGCTTAGGGACTGGGAGAGAAAAACTGTTTTTT. Translation: CASSLGTGREKLFF. The chain links TRBV7-9 to TRBJ1-4; D is uncertain. Germline CDR1 is SEHNR and CDR2 is FQNEAQ (reference sequence). Trimming cost V 1 base and J 8 bases, with 11 bases left between them. There are 14 residues in the CDR3.

This clone was counted at least ten times. The rearrangement joins TRBV28 to TRBJ1-2; D perhaps matches TRBD1 (6 bases). The V gene lost 6 bases and the J gene lost 4 bases, with 15 bases spanning the gap. CDR3 length: 14 amino acids. Germline V gene lookup returns CDR1 MDHEN and CDR2 SYDVKM. The CDR3 sequence: CASSAGHLSYGYTF. DNA for the CDR3: TGTGCCAGCAGCGCGGGACATTTGAGCTATGGCTACACCTTC.

This clone was detected a few times. This sequence joins TRBV18 and TRBJ1-2; D perhaps matches TRBD1 (5 bases). Deletions cut 3 bases from V and 8 bases from J, with 16 bases between. The CDR3 loop spans 14 amino acids. Per the germline V gene, CDR1 is KGHSH and CDR2 is LQKENI. The CDR3 loop is CASSPGQGIGGYTF. The CDR3 DNA reads TGTGCCAGCTCACCCGGGCAGGGTATAGGAGGCTACACCTTC.

In its sample, this clone was seen many times. Here the CDR3 reads CASSQGGTGANVLTF. In DNA form, the CDR3 reads TGCGCCAGCAGCCAAGGGGGGACTGGGGCCAACGTCCTGACTTTC. The chain links TRBV4-3 to TRBJ2-6; TRBD1 or TRBD2 may be the D gene (5 bases each). Per the germline V gene, CDR1 is LGHNA and CDR2 is YSLEER. The length of the CDR3 is 15 residues. Trimming took off 1 base at V and 2 bases at J, with 6 bases between the two ends.

The CDR3 DNA sequence: TGTGCCAGCAGCTTAGAGGGCCGGGAGACCCAGTACTTC. Translation gives CASSLEGRETQYF. The rearrangement links TRBV7-2 to TRBJ2-5, with no clear D. Germline CDR1 is SGHTA and CDR2 is FQGNSA. CDR3 length equals 13 residues. The V and J ends lost 1 base and 5 bases respectively, with 8 bases between them.

This clone was detected ten times or more. The chain carries TRBV29-1 and TRBJ2-5; 15 bases are shared with TRBD2. The germline V gene has CDR1 SQVTM and CDR2 ANQGSEA. The CDR3 runs to 14 residues. Trimming took 6 bases from V and 5 from J; bases not matched to a gene: 4. The CDR3 protein is CSVTGTSGGETQYF. The DNA of the CDR3 is TGCAGCGTGACAGGGACTAGCGGGGGGGAGACCCAGTACTTC.

The genes are TRBV5-1 and TRBJ1-5, with D uncertain. Germline lookup yields CDR1 SGHRS and CDR2 YFSETQ. Trimming pared 2 bases from V and 0 bases from J, leaving 3 bases between. CDR3 length: 13 amino acids. CDR3 sequence reads: CASSFGSNQPQHF. As DNA, the CDR3 is TGCGCCAGCAGCTTCGGTAGCAATCAGCCCCAGCATTTT.

This clone was detected only a few times. The V call is TRBV23-1, the J call TRBJ1-1; D uncertain. TRBV23-1 falls under the ORF class, with uncertain function. Between the trimmed V and J ends, which lost 6 bases and 5 bases, there was a span of 10 bases. This CDR3 is built from 12 residues. For the CDR3, the DNA is TGCGCCAGCAGGGGCTCGGATACTGAAGCTTTCTTT. Translation gives CASRGSDTEAFF.

This rearrangement joins TRBV7-2 to TRBJ1-6; 7 bases line up with TRBD1. CDR3 length: 15 residues. Per the germline V gene, CDR1 is SGHTA and CDR2 is FQGNSA. The V and J ends lost 5 bases and 8 bases, in that order; junction bases with no gene match: 9. The CDR3 spells CASSLITGADSPLHF. CDR3 coding DNA: TGTGCCAGCAGCCTAATTACAGGGGCCGATTCACCCCTCCACTTT.

A few counts support this clone. The genes are TRBV7-2 and TRBJ2-5; D is ambiguous. V shed 8 bases and J shed 5 bases, with 6 bases lying between them. The CDR3 sequence is 10 residues long. Germline-derived CDR1 and CDR2 are SGHTA and FQGNSA. CDR3 region: CASGRETQYF. For the CDR3, the DNA is TGTGCCAGCGGCAGGGAGACCCAGTACTTC. The full variable domain, in which reference TRBV7-2 and TRBJ2-5 provide the parts outside the CDR3, is GAGVSQSPSNKVTEKGKDVELRCDPISGHTALYWYRQSLGQGLEFLIYFQGNSAPDKSGLPSDRFSAERTGGSVSTLTIQRTQQEDSAVYLCASGRETQYFGPGTRLLVL.

The rearrangement uses TRBV2 and TRBJ1-5; D is unclear. Germline assignment: CDR1 SNHLY and CDR2 FYNNEI. Trimming took 1 base from V and 6 from J, leaving 7 bases between them. This CDR3 is 13 amino acids long. CDR3 region: CASSEGNLQPQHF. The CDR3 DNA sequence: TGTGCCAGCAGTGAAGGTAATCTTCAGCCCCAGCATTTT.

The rearrangement links TRBV4-3 to TRBJ2-7, with TRBD2 matching over 10 bases. The junction had 9 bases not matched to a gene; V was cut back by 5 bases and J by 5 bases. The CDR3 loop spans 15 amino acids. In germline, CDR1 is LGHNA, CDR2 YSLEER. CDR3 residues: CASSSLAGAGDEQYF. The CDR3 DNA sequence: TGCGCCAGCAGCTCTCTAGCGGGGGCCGGGGACGAGCAGTACTTC.

The chain is built from TRBV7-2 and TRBJ1-6, with D uncertain. This CDR3 has 15 amino acids. Germline V gene data show CDR1 as SGHTA and CDR2 as FQGNSA. Trimming left V 1 base short and J 7 bases short, with 11 bases between. The CDR3, as DNA: TGTGCCAGCAGCTTAGTTCAGGCGGGGAATTCACCCCTCCACTTT. Its protein is CASSLVQAGNSPLHF.

There are a few counts of this clone. V and J are TRBV29-1 and TRBJ2-5, with D perhaps TRBD1 (6 bases). This CDR3 region has 12 residues. Germline loops: CDR1 SQVTM, CDR2 ANQGSEA. With 4 bases removed from V and 7 bases from J, the gap between germline ends came to 13 bases. The CDR3 sequence is CSVGLGAGTQYF. The DNA for the CDR3 is TGCAGCGTTGGTCTGGGGGCCGGGACCCAGTACTTC.

This clone was seen a few times. A junction boundary mismatches the germline segment, possibly from a read error. The chain couples TRBV10-3 to TRBJ2-1; TRBD1 aligns across 9 bases. CDR1 is ENHRY and CDR2 is SYGVKD in the germline V gene. There are 15 residues in the CDR3. CDR3 amino acids: CASSKRDRAYNEQFF. In DNA form, the CDR3 reads TGTGCCAGCAGTAAACGGGACAGGGCCTACAATGAGCAGTTCTTC.

The chain recombines TRBV6-1 with TRBJ2-7; D call uncertain. CDR3 length: 12 residues. Germline V gives CDR1 MNHNS, CDR2 SASEGT. V was clipped by 5 bases and J by 2 bases, with 7 bases between them. The CDR3 nucleotides are TGTGCCAGCAGTAAGGATACCTACGAGCAGTACTTC. It specifies CASSKDTYEQYF.

This clone showed up just a few times. This chain uses TRBV6-5 with TRBJ2-7, with 7 bases matching TRBD1. Germline V gives CDR1 MNHEY, CDR2 SVGAGI. The junction had 7 bases not matched to a gene; V was cut back by 6 bases and J by 2 bases. CDR3 size: 14 residues. CDR3 region: CASRRGTAAYEQYF. For the CDR3, the DNA is TGTGCCAGCAGAAGGGGGACAGCCGCCTACGAGCAGTACTTC.

The chain has TRBV27 and TRBJ1-3, with 7 bases fitting TRBD1. CDR1 and CDR2 from the germline V gene are MNHEY and SMNVEV (reference sequence). Germline trimming cut 10 bases from V and 9 bases from J; bases unmatched to any gene: 9. This CDR3 is built from 12 residues. CDR3 residues: CATERQGGTIYF. The DNA for the CDR3 is TGTGCCACCGAAAGACAGGGTGGCACCATATATTTT.

The chain has TRBV7-9 and TRBJ1-1; weak D call: TRBD1 (6 bases). This CDR3 has 15 residues. Looked up from germline, CDR1 is SEHNR and CDR2 is FQNEAQ (reference sequence). V dropped 5 bases and J dropped 0 bases, with 13 bases sitting between them. The CDR3 reads CASSQGPGLNTEAFF. For the CDR3, the DNA is TGTGCCAGCAGCCAGGGGCCGGGCTTGAACACTGAAGCTTTCTTT. The variable domain in full, with the rest retrieved from reference TRBV7-9 and TRBJ1-1, is DTGVSQNPRHKITKRGQNVTFRCDPISEHNRLYWYRQTLGQGPEFLTYFQNEAQLEKSRLLSDRFSAERPKGSFSTLEIQRTEQGDSAMYLCASSQGPGLNTEAFFGQGTRLTVV.

The chain joins TRBV27 to TRBJ2-3; D is unresolved. Germline V lookup: CDR1 MNHEY, CDR2 SMNVEV (reference sequence). The CDR3 contains 15 residues. The CDR3 spells CAPLLSRALPDTQYF. CDR3 coding DNA: TGTGCTCCGCTGTTGTCTAGGGCTTTGCCAGATACGCAGTATTTT.

The J gene is TRBJ2-1, the V gene TRBV5-1; TRBD1 matches at 12 bases. CDR1 and CDR2 from the germline V gene are SGHRS and YFSETQ. J lost 7 bases, V lost 0 bases, and 5 bases had no gene match. The CDR3 is made up of 16 amino acids. This CDR3 reads CASSLGGTGGLNEQFF. The CDR3, as DNA: TGCGCCAGCAGCTTGGGAGGGACAGGGGGCCTTAATGAGCAGTTCTTC. The entire variable domain, with the rest obtained from reference TRBV5-1 and TRBJ2-1, is as follows: KAGVTQTPRYLIKTRGQQVTLSCSPISGHRSVSWYQQTPGQGLQFLFEYFSETQRNKGNFPGRFSGRQFSNSRSEMNVSTLELGDSALYLCASSLGGTGGLNEQFFGPGTRLTVL.